These 10 T cell receptor beta chains share one sample of origin, sequenced in a study of PD-1 blockade in classical Hodgkin lymphoma. Data came from immunoSEQ multiplex PCR; TCRdb stores just in-frame clones and leaves some out. The table lists about 34,000 clones, 76% of them singletons. Every patient relapsed after autologous stem cell transplantation, and brentuximab vedotin exposure varied. This specimen was peripheral blood mononuclear cells (PBMCs), taken before the second cycle of nivolumab. These receptors were collected from a human donor with classical Hodgkin lymphoma.

The chain uses TRBV6-1 and TRBJ2-7, with 8 bases that match TRBD1. CDR3 length equals 13 residues. With V trimmed by 4 bases and J by 6 bases, 5 bases remained unmatched. CDR1 and CDR2 from the germline V gene are MNHNS and SASEGT. The CDR3 protein is CASSGTGSPEQYF. The DNA for the CDR3 is TGTGCCAGCAGTGGGACAGGGAGTCCCGAGCAGTACTTC.

A few counts support this clone. V is TRBV9 and J is TRBJ1-1, with D maybe TRBD1 (5 bases). Germline V gene lookup returns CDR1 SGDLS and CDR2 YYNGEE. The CDR3 covers 15 residues. V lost 3 bases to trimming and J lost 4 bases, with 16 bases between them. CDR3 in amino acids: CASSDLRVGGTEAFF. The CDR3 DNA reads as TGTGCCAGCAGCGATCTCCGGGTGGGGGGCACTGAAGCTTTCTTT.

This clone occurred a few times. V gene TRBV14 combines with J gene TRBJ2-7; D assignment may be TRBD1 or TRBD2 (6 bases each). CDR3 length: 15 residues. Trimming shortened V by 1 base and J by 6 bases, and 16 bases separated the two germline ends. Germline CDR1 reads SGHDN; CDR2 reads FVKESK. The CDR3 sequence: CASSQGWGALSEQYF. The CDR3 coding sequence is TGTGCCAGCAGCCAAGGATGGGGGGCGCTAAGCGAGCAGTACTTC. The full variable domain, completed using reference TRBV14 and TRBJ2-7, is EAGVTQFPSHSVIEKGQTVTLRCDPISGHDNLYWYRRVMGKEIKFLLHFVKESKQDESGMPNNRFLAERTGGTYSTLKVQPAELEDSGVYFCASSQGWGALSEQYFGPGTRLTVT.

The chain has TRBV5-1 and TRBJ1-6, with 11 nucleotides matching TRBD1. Trimming cost V 3 bases and J 8 bases; bases outside gene matches: 1. CDR3 size: 14 residues. Germline V lookup: CDR1 SGHRS, CDR2 YFSETQ. The CDR3 region has the DNA TGCGCCAGCAGCTGGACAGGGGGCGATTCACCCCTCCACTTT. Encoded protein: CASSWTGGDSPLHF.

This chain links TRBV7-9 with TRBJ2-7, with D perhaps assigned TRBD1 or TRBD2 (6 bases each). CDR1 and CDR2 (germline): SEHNR, FQNEAQ (reference sequence). This CDR3 has 13 amino acids. V was pared by 5 bases and J by 4 bases, with 12 bases between. The CDR3 bases are TGTGCCAGCAGCCATCAAGGGGGGTACGAGCAGTACTTC. Encoded protein: CASSHQGGYEQYF.

V and J are TRBV13 and TRBJ1-1; D gene uncertain. Between the trimmed V and J ends, which lost 0 bases and 0 bases, there was a span of 8 bases. CDR1 PRHDT and CDR2 FYEKMQ come from the germline V gene (reference sequence). CDR3 length equals 15 residues. CDR3 DNA: TGTGCCAGCAGCTTAGGGGAGGGTTTGAACACTGAAGCTTTCTTT. Translated: CASSLGEGLNTEAFF.

The chain has TRBV10-2 and TRBJ2-3; the match to TRBD2 covers 8 bases. V trimming: 8 bases; J trimming: 2 bases; junction bases outside the gene matches: 6. This CDR3 contains 14 residues. From germline, CDR1 is WSHSY and CDR2 SAAADI. CDR3 sequence: CASYTGGYTDTQYF. Here the CDR3 DNA reads TGCGCCAGCTACACGGGGGGGTACACAGATACGCAGTATTTT.

The chain carries TRBV7-8 and TRBJ2-7, with D perhaps matching TRBD1 or TRBD2 (6 bases each). The CDR3 runs to 14 residues. The germline V and J ends were trimmed by 3 bases and 3 bases, with 12 bases remaining between them. Looked up from germline, CDR1 is SGHVS and CDR2 is FQNEAQ. The CDR3 region is CASSLRDTDYEQYF. DNA for the CDR3: TGTGCCAGCAGCTTGCGGGACACCGACTACGAGCAGTACTTC. Combining the CDR3 with reference TRBV7-8 and TRBJ2-7 gives the whole variable domain GAGVSQSPRYKVAKRGQDVALRCDPISGHVSLFWYQQALGQGPEFLTYFQNEAQLDKSGLPSDRFFAERPEGSVSTLKIQRTQQEDSAVYLCASSLRDTDYEQYFGPGTRLTVT.

The chain carries TRBV5-1 and TRBJ1-6; the D gene is possibly TRBD1 (6 bases). This CDR3 has 14 residues. CDR1 and CDR2 from the germline V gene are SGHRS and YFSETQ. Trimming cost V 3 bases and J 10 bases, with 14 bases left between them. This chain's CDR3 is CASSSTGSNSPLHF. For the CDR3, the DNA is TGCGCCAGCAGCTCAACAGGGAGTAACTCACCCCTCCACTTT.

The genes are TRBV7-2 and TRBJ2-2, with D perhaps matching TRBD1 or TRBD2 (5 bases each). V lost 1 base, J lost 5 bases, and 11 bases lay in between. The CDR3 is 15 amino acids. The germline V gene encodes CDR1 SGHTA and CDR2 FQGNSA. CDR3 sequence: CASSLVGTATGELFF. Written as DNA, the CDR3 is TGTGCCAGCAGCTTAGTCGGGACGGCTACCGGGGAGCTGTTTTTT.